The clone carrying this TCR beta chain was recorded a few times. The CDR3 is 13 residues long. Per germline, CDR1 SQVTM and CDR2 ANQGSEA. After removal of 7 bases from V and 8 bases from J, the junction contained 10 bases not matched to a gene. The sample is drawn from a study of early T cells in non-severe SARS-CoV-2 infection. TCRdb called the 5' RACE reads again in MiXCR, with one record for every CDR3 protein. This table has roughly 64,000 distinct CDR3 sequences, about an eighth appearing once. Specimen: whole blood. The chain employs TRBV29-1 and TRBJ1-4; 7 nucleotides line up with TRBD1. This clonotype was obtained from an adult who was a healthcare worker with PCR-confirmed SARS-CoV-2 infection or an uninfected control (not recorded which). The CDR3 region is CSAETGWDEKLFF. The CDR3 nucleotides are TGCAGCGCCGAGACAGGGTGGGACGAAAAACTGTTTTTT.